One and the same sample provided the 17 T cell receptor beta chains below, sequenced in a study of T cell clones after liver transplantation. Only in-frame clones appear in the TCRdb table, and some are missing; sequencing was by immunoSEQ multiplex PCR. The profile shows roughly 100,000 clones, 80% to 90% of them singletons. This sample comprised CD4+ T cells from blood, obtained approximately 50 months after liver transplant. All receptors derive from a human patient who received a liver transplant. The T cells may partly be graft donor cells.

The CDR3 DNA follows: TGTGCCTGGAAACTAGCGGGAGGGCCGCTCGGGGAGCTGTTTTTT. It specifies CAWKLAGGPLGELFF. The chain links TRBV30 to TRBJ2-2, with 13 bases aligning to TRBD2. Germline-derived CDR1 and CDR2 are GTSNPN and SVGIG (reference sequence). CDR3 length: 15 amino acids. The V gene end was trimmed by 4 bases and the J gene end by 7 bases; junction bases not matched to a gene: 6.

The CDR3: CASSPGTANTGELFF. CDR3 sequence (DNA): TGTGCCAGCAGCCCCGGGACAGCTAACACCGGGGAGCTGTTTTTT. J is TRBJ2-2 and V is TRBV7-3; TRBD1 matches at 7 bases. V shed 5 bases, J shed 2 bases, and the junction held 5 bases outside the gene matches. The length of the CDR3 is 15 residues. Germline V gives CDR1 SGHTA, CDR2 FQGTGA.

This chain links TRBV7-3 with TRBJ1-2; 7 positions match TRBD1. The CDR3 has 15 residues. Germline trimming cut 5 bases from V and 3 bases from J; bases unmatched to any gene: 9. CDR1 SGHTA and CDR2 FQGTGA come from the germline V gene. CDR3 loop: CASSPRGGSDYGYTF. The DNA for the CDR3 is TGTGCCAGCAGCCCTAGAGGGGGCAGCGACTATGGCTACACCTTC.

V usage is TRBV4-2 and J usage is TRBJ1-1, with 8 bases fitting TRBD1. Germline V gene lookup returns CDR1 LGHNA and CDR2 YNFKEQ. J was trimmed by 4 bases and V by 3 bases; bases with no gene match: 4. There are 14 residues in the CDR3. DNA of the CDR3: TGTGCCAGCAGCCAGGCAACAGGGGGCACTGAAGCTTTCTTT. This translates into CASSQATGGTEAFF.

The chain couples TRBV5-1 to TRBJ2-1; 8 bases are a match to TRBD1. The V segment lost 2 bases and the J segment 8 bases; nucleotides outside the gene matches: 3. Germline V lookup: CDR1 SGHRS, CDR2 YFSETQ. This CDR3 spans 13 amino acids. The CDR3 DNA reads TGCGCCAGCAGCTTAGTGACAGGGGATGAGCAGTTCTTC. Protein product: CASSLVTGDEQFF. The full variable domain, with the rest looked up from reference TRBV5-1 and TRBJ2-1, is KAGVTQTPRYLIKTRGQQVTLSCSPISGHRSVSWYQQTPGQGLQFLFEYFSETQRNKGNFPGRFSGRQFSNSRSEMNVSTLELGDSALYLCASSLVTGDEQFFGPGTRLTVL.

The chain combines TRBV5-1 with TRBJ1-1, with D possibly TRBD1 on 5 matching bases. The CDR3 extends over 14 amino acids. Per the germline V gene, CDR1 is SGHRS and CDR2 is YFSETQ. V dropped 4 bases and J dropped 1 base, with 11 bases sitting between them. The CDR3 loop is CASSPRTTNTEAFF. In DNA, the CDR3 is TGCGCCAGCAGCCCAAGGACAACGAACACTGAAGCTTTCTTT.

The chain joins TRBV28 to TRBJ2-7; 8 nucleotides align to TRBD1. This CDR3 is built from 14 residues. CDR1 is MDHEN, CDR2 SYDVKM, per germline. Trimming took 5 bases from V and 2 from J; bases not matched to a gene: 5. CDR3 loop: CASSRQGPAYEQYF. The CDR3 nucleotides are TGTGCCAGCAGTCGACAGGGGCCAGCCTACGAGCAGTACTTC. Full variable domain (missing parts from reference TRBV28 and TRBJ2-7): DVKVTQSSRYLVKRTGEKVFLECVQDMDHENMFWYRQDPGLGLRLIYFSYDVKMKEKGDIPEGYSVSREKKERFSLILESASTNQTSMYLCASSRQGPAYEQYFGPGTRLTVT.

The rearrangement uses TRBV4-3 and TRBJ1-1; TRBD1 matches at 7 bases. Per germline, CDR1 LGHNA and CDR2 YSLEER. J was trimmed by 5 bases and V by 3 bases; bases with no gene match: 15. The CDR3 totals 17 residues. In DNA, the CDR3 is TGCGCCAGCAGCCAGTCCCTTGGCGCCCCCAGGGGGACTGAAGCTTTCTTT. The encoded protein is CASSQSLGAPRGTEAFF.

This chain connects TRBV5-6 to TRBJ2-1; 7 bases line up with TRBD2. The CDR3 is 17 amino acids. Germline assignment: CDR1 SGHDT and CDR2 YYEEEE. Trimming at V came to 4 bases and at J to 2 bases, leaving 12 bases not matched to a gene. Here the CDR3 DNA reads TGTGCCAGCAGCCGTTCCACGGGACTACCCGCCTACAATGAGCAGTTCTTC. Its protein product is CASSRSTGLPAYNEQFF.

The chain uses TRBV11-3 and TRBJ2-2; the D gene is possibly TRBD2 (6 bases). Trimming took 1 base from V and 2 from J, leaving 11 bases between them. The germline V gene encodes CDR1 SGHNT and CDR2 YENEEA. The CDR3 covers 16 residues. DNA of the CDR3: TGTGCCAGCAGCTTAGGGGGACTCAAAAACACCGGGGAGCTGTTTTTT. Translating gives CASSLGGLKNTGELFF. The complete variable domain, with remaining parts taken from reference TRBV11-3 and TRBJ2-2, reads EAGVVQSPRYKIIEKKQPVAFWCNPISGHNTLYWYLQNLGQGPELLIRYENEEAVDDSQLPKDRFSAERLKGVDSTLKIQPAELGDSAVYLCASSLGGLKNTGELFFGEGSRLTVL.

This sequence joins TRBV7-3 and TRBJ2-7; the D gene is possibly TRBD2 (5 bases). The V gene's germline CDR1 is SGHTA and CDR2 FQGTGA. The CDR3 contains 14 residues. V lost 6 bases and J lost 2, with 14 bases in between. Here the CDR3 reads CASRRDPEAYEQYF. CDR3 DNA sequence: TGTGCCAGCAGAAGGGATCCGGAGGCCTACGAGCAGTACTTC.

The chain employs TRBV11-3 and TRBJ1-1; tentative D call: TRBD1 (6 bases). This CDR3 comprises 14 residues. Germline CDR1 reads SGHNT; CDR2 reads YENEEA. V shed 5 bases and J shed 0 bases, with 10 bases lying between them. CDR3 DNA sequence: TGTGCCAGCAGCAAAGGGGGGTTGAACACTGAAGCTTTCTTT. Its translation is CASSKGGLNTEAFF.

The chain employs TRBV7-9 and TRBJ1-2; 7 bases fit TRBD1. J was trimmed by 6 bases and V by 5 bases; bases with no gene match: 6. The germline V gene encodes CDR1 SEHNR and CDR2 FQNEAQ (reference sequence). This CDR3 spans 13 amino acids. The CDR3 nucleotides are TGTGCCAGCAGCCTCGGGACAGTGCATGGCTACACCTTC. This gives the protein CASSLGTVHGYTF.

The chain is built from TRBV30 and TRBJ1-5; D is undetermined. This CDR3 is 14 amino acids long. Trimming took off 1 base at V and 6 bases at J, with 13 bases between the two ends. Germline CDR1 is GTSNPN and CDR2 is SVGIG (reference sequence). CDR3 protein: CAWSEGQAGQPQHF. The CDR3 bases are TGTGCCTGGAGTGAAGGTCAGGCGGGTCAGCCCCAGCATTTT.

DNA for the CDR3: TGTGCCATCAGTGAGGCTTTCACGGACACCGGGGAGCTGTTTTTT. Translated, it gives CAISEAFTDTGELFF. J is TRBJ2-2 and V is TRBV10-3; no clear D gene. The CDR3 is 15 amino acids. Deletions cut 2 bases from V and 3 bases from J, with 10 bases between. Germline lookup yields CDR1 ENHRY and CDR2 SYGVKD.

The V and J genes are TRBV11-2 and TRBJ2-7; 8 bases fit TRBD1. Looked up from germline, CDR1 is SGHAT and CDR2 is FQNNGV. V trimming: 6 bases; J trimming: 3 bases; junction bases outside the gene matches: 10. The CDR3 loop spans 15 amino acids. The CDR3, as DNA: TGTGCCAGCAGGTCCGGGACAGGCCTATACTACGAGCAGTACTTC. Amino acids: CASRSGTGLYYEQYF. The complete variable domain, with remaining parts taken from reference TRBV11-2 and TRBJ2-7, reads EAGVAQSPRYKIIEKRQSVAFWCNPISGHATLYWYQQILGQGPKLLIQFQNNGVVDDSQLPKDRFSAERLKGVDSTLKIQPAKLEDSAVYLCASRSGTGLYYEQYFGPGTRLTVT.

This chain uses TRBV7-2 with TRBJ2-7; unclear D gene. Germline CDR1 and CDR2: SGHTA and FQGNSA. CDR3 length: 12 residues. Trimming stripped 5 bases from V and 7 bases from J, with 12 bases between. Here the CDR3 reads CASSPSVGEQYF. The CDR3 DNA reads as TGTGCCAGCAGCCCATCCGTGGGGGAGCAGTACTTC. Drawing the rest from reference TRBV7-2 and TRBJ2-7, the complete variable domain is GAGVSQSPSNKVTEKGKDVELRCDPISGHTALYWYRQSLGQGLEFLIYFQGNSAPDKSGLPSDRFSAERTGGSVSTLTIQRTQQEDSAVYLCASSPSVGEQYFGPGTRLTVT.